The 3 T cell receptor beta chains below come from one sample, sequenced in a study of blood T cell repertoires in COVID-19. Profiled with immunoSEQ multiplex PCR; TCRdb holds only in-frame clones, not every one. This table has 200,000 to 250,000 clones, about nine tenths appearing once. The source material was peripheral blood. These receptors originate from an older woman with acute or convalescent COVID-19.

The chain carries TRBV30 and TRBJ1-3; D may be TRBD1 (5 bases). Trimming left V 7 bases short and J 0 bases short, with 7 bases between. The germline CDR1 and CDR2 sequences are GTSNPN and SVGIG (reference sequence). The CDR3 runs to 12 residues. The CDR3 reads CASQGSGNTIYF. In DNA form, the CDR3 reads TGTGCCTCGCAGGGCTCTGGAAACACCATATATTTT.

The chain carries TRBV6-2 or TRBV6-3 and TRBJ2-7; TRBD2 aligns across 7 bases. CDR1 MNHEY and CDR2 SVGEGT come from the germline V gene. The CDR3 spans 15 residues. V gave up 2 bases and J gave up 6 bases; unmatched junction bases: 10. Here the CDR3 reads CASSYRGEGSREQYF. In DNA, the CDR3 is TGTGCCAGCAGTTACCGCGGGGAGGGCAGCCGCGAGCAGTACTTC.

The chain links TRBV6-1 to TRBJ1-5, with TRBD1 matching 7 bases. CDR3 length: 16 amino acids. The trim removed 2 bases at V and 4 bases at J, leaving 8 bases unmatched. Germline CDR1 reads MNHNS; CDR2 reads SASEGT. CDR3 residues: CASSEKGGLGNQPQHF. The CDR3, as DNA: TGTGCCAGCAGTGAAAAAGGGGGCCTTGGGAATCAGCCCCAGCATTTT.